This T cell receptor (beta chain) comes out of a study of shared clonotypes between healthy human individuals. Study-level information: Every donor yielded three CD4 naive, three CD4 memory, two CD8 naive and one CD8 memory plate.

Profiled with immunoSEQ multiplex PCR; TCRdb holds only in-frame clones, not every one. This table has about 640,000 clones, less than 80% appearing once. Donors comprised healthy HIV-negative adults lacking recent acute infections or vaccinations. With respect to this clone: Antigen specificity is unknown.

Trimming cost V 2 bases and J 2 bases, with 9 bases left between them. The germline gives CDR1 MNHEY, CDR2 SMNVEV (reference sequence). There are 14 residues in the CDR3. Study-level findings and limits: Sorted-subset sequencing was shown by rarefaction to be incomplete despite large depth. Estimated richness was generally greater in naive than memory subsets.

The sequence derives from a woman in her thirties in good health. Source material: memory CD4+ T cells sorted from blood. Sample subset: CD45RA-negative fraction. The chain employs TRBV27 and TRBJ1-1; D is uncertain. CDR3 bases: TGTGCCAGCAGTTTACACAGAGTAAACACTGAAGCTTTCTTT. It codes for CASSLHRVNTEAFF.